This T cell receptor (beta chain) was sequenced during a study of cytomegalovirus exposure and HLA in healthy donors. Study-level findings and limits: Later on, an analysis tied around 17,000 TCR beta sequences to HLA alleles at 0.05 false discovery rate.

From germline, CDR1 is MNHNS and CDR2 SASEGT. The V end lost 4 bases, the J end lost 3 bases, and 13 bases lay between the germline ends. This CDR3 has 15 amino acids. This clone has a single count. The antigen is undetermined. PCR primers comprised 60 Vbeta and 13 Jbeta primers. Assay: immunoSEQ multiplex PCR; the TCRdb copy retains only in-frame clones and omits some. Of over 150,000 clones listed, 80% are singletons. Sample: PBMCs. The TCR originated in a boy aged 5-17 years in good health and CMV-seronegative. V is TRBV6-1 and J is TRBJ1-5; TRBD1 is a possible D gene (5 bases). The CDR3 coding sequence is TGTGCCAGCAGTGGGGGACTGCCGTACAATCAGCCCCAGCATTTT. The encoded protein is CASSGGLPYNQPQHF.